This TCR beta chain was sequenced in a study of blood T cell repertoires in COVID-19. Background on the study: Specimens from acute and convalescent COVID-19 originated in the United States, Italy and Spain.

Trimming took 5 bases from V and 8 from J, leaving 12 bases between them. The CDR3 is 11 residues long. From germline, CDR1 is DFQATT and CDR2 SNEGSKA (reference sequence). As processed by the authors: Quantification of nucleated cells was approximated via reference gene primer amplification. TCRdb's table, derived via immunoSEQ multiplex PCR, lists solely in-frame clones and lacks some. Clone size and the V and J calls come from that table; the DNA yielded D and trimming. Of 200,000 to 300,000 clones in the sample, 81% are singletons; the top ten hold around 7.5%. The sequence was collected from a woman of 80 years or more with COVID-19, enrolled during active disease. The chain links TRBV20-1 to TRBJ1-2; tentative D call: TRBD1 (5 bases). The specimen sequenced was peripheral blood. DNA for the CDR3: TGCAGTGCTGGGATGACAGCCGGCTACACCTTC. Translating it yields CSAGMTAGYTF.